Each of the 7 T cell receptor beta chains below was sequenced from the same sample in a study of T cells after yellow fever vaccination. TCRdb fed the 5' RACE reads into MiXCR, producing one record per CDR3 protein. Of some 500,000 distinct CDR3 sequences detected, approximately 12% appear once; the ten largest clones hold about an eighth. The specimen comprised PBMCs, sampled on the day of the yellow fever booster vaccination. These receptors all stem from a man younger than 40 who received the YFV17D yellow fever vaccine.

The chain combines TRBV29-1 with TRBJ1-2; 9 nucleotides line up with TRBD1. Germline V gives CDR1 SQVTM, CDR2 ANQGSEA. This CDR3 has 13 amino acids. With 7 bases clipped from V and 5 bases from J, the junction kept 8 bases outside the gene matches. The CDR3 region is CSARTGDAYGYTF. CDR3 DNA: TGCAGCGCTAGGACAGGGGACGCATATGGCTACACCTTC.

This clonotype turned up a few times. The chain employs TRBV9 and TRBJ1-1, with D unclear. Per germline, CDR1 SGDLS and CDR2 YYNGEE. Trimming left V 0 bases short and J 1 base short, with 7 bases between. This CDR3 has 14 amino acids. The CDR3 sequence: CASSVDLGNTEAFF. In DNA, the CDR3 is TGTGCCAGCAGCGTAGATTTAGGGAACACTGAAGCTTTCTTT. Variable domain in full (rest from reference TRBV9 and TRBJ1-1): DSGVTQTPKHLITATGQRVTLRCSPRSGDLSVYWYQQSLDQGLQFLIQYYNGEERAKGNILERFSAQQFPDLHSELNLSSLELGDSALYFCASSVDLGNTEAFFGQGTRLTVV.

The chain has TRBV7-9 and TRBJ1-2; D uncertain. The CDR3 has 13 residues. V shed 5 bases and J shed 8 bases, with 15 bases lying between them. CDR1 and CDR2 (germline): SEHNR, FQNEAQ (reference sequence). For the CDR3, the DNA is TGTGCCAGCAGCCCCTCCCCTCTGGGCGGCTACACCTTC. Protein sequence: CASSPSPLGGYTF.

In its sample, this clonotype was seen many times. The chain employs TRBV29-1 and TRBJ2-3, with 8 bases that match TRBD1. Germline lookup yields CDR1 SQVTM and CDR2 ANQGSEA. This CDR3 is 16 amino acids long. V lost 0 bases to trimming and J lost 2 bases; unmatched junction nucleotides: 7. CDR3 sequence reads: CSVEDPGTGNTDTQYF. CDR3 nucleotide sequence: TGCAGCGTTGAAGATCCCGGGACAGGAAACACAGATACGCAGTATTTT.

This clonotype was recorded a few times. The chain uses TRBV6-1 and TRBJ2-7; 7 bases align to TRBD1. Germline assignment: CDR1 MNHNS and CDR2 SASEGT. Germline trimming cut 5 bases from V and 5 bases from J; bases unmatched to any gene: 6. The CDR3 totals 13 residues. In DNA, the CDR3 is TGTGCCAGCAGTCTAGACAGGGCTAACGAGCAGTACTTC. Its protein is CASSLDRANEQYF.

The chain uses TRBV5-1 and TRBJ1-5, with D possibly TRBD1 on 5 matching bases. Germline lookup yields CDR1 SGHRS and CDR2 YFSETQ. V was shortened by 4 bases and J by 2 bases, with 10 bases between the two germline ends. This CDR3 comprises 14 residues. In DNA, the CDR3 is TGCGCCAGCAGCCCGCCGGGACGCAATCAGCCCCAGCATTTT. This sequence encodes CASSPPGRNQPQHF.

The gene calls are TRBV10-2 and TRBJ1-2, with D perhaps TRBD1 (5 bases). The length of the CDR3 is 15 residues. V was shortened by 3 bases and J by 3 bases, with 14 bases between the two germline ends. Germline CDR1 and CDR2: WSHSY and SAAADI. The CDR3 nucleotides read TGCGCCAGCAGTGAACTTGCAGGGCGATACTATGGCTACACCTTC. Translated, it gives CASSELAGRYYGYTF.